The source of this T cell receptor (beta chain) is a study of cytomegalovirus exposure and HLA in healthy donors. Whole-study results and caveats: With DRB1 most and HLA-C fewest, TCR association rates differed between HLA loci in a later analysis.

As regards this clone: The antigen remains unidentified.

With 60 Vbeta and 13 Jbeta primers, the PCR was carried out. Sequenced by immunoSEQ multiplex PCR; TCRdb stores in-frame clones only, minus some. This sample carries 180,000 or so clones, roughly 85% of them seen once, and the ten largest clones take 11% to 15%. The sequence came from a man aged 50 to 59 in good health and CMV-seropositive. The sequencing input was PBMCs.

The CDR3 is CASSLGGEQFF. CDR3 bases: TGTGCCAGCAGTCTGGGGGGAGAGCAGTTCTTC. The rearrangement uses TRBV6-5 and TRBJ2-1; D perhaps matches TRBD2 (6 bases). Per germline, CDR1 MNHEY and CDR2 SVGAGI. This CDR3 has 11 residues. Trimming took off 5 bases at V and 10 bases at J, with 9 bases between the two ends.